The 32 T cell receptor beta chains below were found in one sample sequenced in a study of cytomegalovirus exposure and HLA in healthy donors. Vbeta (60) and Jbeta (13) primers were used in the PCR. Profiling relied on immunoSEQ multiplex PCR, and the TCRdb table lists in-frame clones only, not all of them. This sample yields under 150,000 clones, of which 70% to 80% are seen a single time; 2.9% belongs to the top ten. The source material was PBMCs. The receptors originated from a human donor in good health.

This clone was detected a few times. The J gene is TRBJ2-1, the V gene TRBV6-5; 12 nucleotides agree with TRBD2. Per germline, CDR1 MNHEY and CDR2 SVGAGI. The CDR3 extends over 15 amino acids. Unmatched junction bases numbered 9, after V lost 8 bases and J lost 7 bases. For the CDR3, the DNA is TGTGCCAGCCATTCTAGCGGGGGGGCCTTGAATGAGCAGTTCTTC. Translated: CASHSSGGALNEQFF.

The V gene is TRBV7-2, the J gene TRBJ1-6; D is possibly TRBD1 (5 bases). CDR1 and CDR2 (germline): SGHTA, FQGNSA. The CDR3 is made up of 13 amino acids. The V end lost 8 bases, the J end lost 6 bases, and 11 bases lay between the germline ends. DNA for the CDR3: TGTGCCAGCGGGGTAGGGGTTAATTCACCCCTCCACTTT. Its translation: CASGVGVNSPLHF. Supplemented by reference TRBV7-2 and TRBJ1-6, the full variable domain reads GAGVSQSPSNKVTEKGKDVELRCDPISGHTALYWYRQSLGQGLEFLIYFQGNSAPDKSGLPSDRFSAERTGGSVSTLTIQRTQQEDSAVYLCASGVGVNSPLHFGNGTRLTVT.

This clone appeared a single time. The genes are TRBV5-1 and TRBJ1-1, with D unclear. The CDR3 runs to 13 residues. Trimming took 3 bases from V and 7 from J, leaving 13 bases between them. Germline lookup yields CDR1 SGHRS and CDR2 YFSETQ. Here the CDR3 DNA reads TGCGCCAGCAGCTCAGGCAATTCAGGTGAAGCTTTCTTT. Translation gives CASSSGNSGEAFF.

This sequence joins TRBV11-2 and TRBJ1-4; 8 bases map to TRBD1. Losses at the gene ends were 2 bases for V and 8 bases for J; bases not matched to a gene: 4. The germline V gene encodes CDR1 SGHAT and CDR2 FQNNGV. The CDR3 has 14 residues. As DNA, the CDR3 is TGTGCCAGCAGCTTATGGACAGGGAGAGAAAAACTGTTTTTT. Translated: CASSLWTGREKLFF.

This rearrangement joins TRBV7-3 to TRBJ1-1; D gene uncertain. Germline lookup yields CDR1 SGHTA and CDR2 FQGTGA. The CDR3 is 13 residues long. Trimming left V 3 bases short and J 2 bases short, with 7 bases between. The CDR3 region is CASSLVRNTEAFF. The CDR3, as DNA: TGTGCCAGCAGCTTGGTCAGAAACACTGAAGCTTTCTTT.

This clone was counted between two and nine times. The J gene is TRBJ1-1, the V gene TRBV28; perhaps TRBD1 as D (5 bases). Trimming left V 3 bases short and J 1 base short, with 15 bases between. The CDR3 runs to 16 residues. Germline-derived CDR1 and CDR2 are MDHEN and SYDVKM. The DNA of the CDR3 is TGTGCCAGCAGTTTCTTGACAGTCGGCGGGAACACTGAAGCTTTCTTT. It codes for CASSFLTVGGNTEAFF.

The rearrangement links TRBV2 to TRBJ2-5, with a weak D call TRBD1 (5 bases). Trimming took off 8 bases at V and 11 bases at J, with 18 bases between the two ends. This CDR3 has 12 amino acids. Germline-derived CDR1 and CDR2 are SNHLY and FYNNEI. CDR3 amino acids: CASWTLPTEQYF. DNA for the CDR3: TGTGCCAGCTGGACCCTTCCGACAGAGCAGTACTTC.

This chain joins TRBV6-5 and TRBJ1-1, with unresolved D. V was cut by 3 bases and J by 0 bases, with 8 bases left in between. The CDR3 runs 14 residues. Germline CDR1 is MNHEY and CDR2 is SVGAGI. CDR3 sequence (DNA): TGTGCCAGCAGTTATCGGCAGGTGAACACTGAAGCTTTCTTT. Translation gives CASSYRQVNTEAFF.

CDR3 nucleotides: TGTGCCAGCAGCTCCTATTGGAGTGCGGGAAACTATGGCTACACCTTC. This translates into CASSSYWSAGNYGYTF. The V and J genes are TRBV7-8 and TRBJ1-2; the D is unclear. Germline CDR1 SGHVS, CDR2 FQNEAQ. This CDR3 has 16 residues. Between the trimmed V and J ends, which lost 4 bases and 2 bases, there was a span of 17 bases.

This sequence joins TRBV5-4 and TRBJ2-1; 8 bases match TRBD2. CDR1 is SGHNT, CDR2 YYREEE, per germline (reference sequence). This CDR3 is built from 17 residues. Losses at the gene ends were 3 bases for V and 3 bases for J; bases not matched to a gene: 11. The chain's CDR3 is CASSWVGSGGFYNEQFF. For the CDR3, the DNA is TGTGCCAGCAGCTGGGTTGGGTCGGGGGGGTTCTACAATGAGCAGTTCTTC.

The chain couples TRBV27 to TRBJ2-3; 7 bases align to TRBD1. The germline V gene has CDR1 MNHEY and CDR2 SMNVEV (reference sequence). The CDR3 is 14 amino acids. V gave up 6 bases and J gave up 2 bases; unmatched junction bases: 5. The DNA of the CDR3 is TGTGCCAGCAGGCACAGGGGAATCACAGATACGCAGTATTTT. It specifies CASRHRGITDTQYF.

This sequence joins TRBV5-1 and TRBJ2-3; TRBD2 matches 12 bases. Unmatched junction bases numbered 8, after V lost 2 bases and J lost 4 bases. The CDR3 loop spans 17 amino acids. Germline CDR1 is SGHRS and CDR2 is YFSETQ. This CDR3 reads CASSFGTSGQAADTQYF. The CDR3 DNA sequence: TGCGCCAGCAGCTTTGGGACTAGCGGGCAAGCGGCAGATACGCAGTATTTT.

The rearrangement links TRBV6-5 to TRBJ2-2; no clear D. This CDR3 region has 14 residues. The germline V gene has CDR1 MNHEY and CDR2 SVGAGI. V dropped 1 base and J dropped 7 bases, with 10 bases sitting between them. The CDR3 nucleotides are TGTGCCAGCAGTTACTTGAGGTCTGGCGGGGAGCTGTTTTTT. As protein: CASSYLRSGGELFF.

J is TRBJ2-3 and V is TRBV20-1; maybe TRBD2 (6 bases). This CDR3 comprises 11 residues. Per the germline V gene, CDR1 is DFQATT and CDR2 is SNEGSKA (reference sequence). The V gene lost 3 bases and the J gene lost 12 bases, with 13 bases spanning the gap. The CDR3 protein is CSASFTGAQYF. CDR3 DNA sequence: TGCAGTGCTAGTTTCACGGGAGCCCAGTATTTT.

The chain employs TRBV2 and TRBJ2-7; D call uncertain. The CDR3 is made up of 12 amino acids. The germline V and J ends were trimmed by 8 bases and 7 bases, with 15 bases remaining between them. Germline CDR1 SNHLY, CDR2 FYNNEI. In DNA, the CDR3 is TGTGCCAGCCCAAAGTCAGGTGGGGAGCAGTACTTC. Translated, it gives CASPKSGGEQYF.

CDR3 region: CASGFETANTEAFF. Written as DNA, the CDR3 is TGTGCTAGTGGCTTCGAGACAGCAAACACTGAAGCTTTCTTT. V gene TRBV12-5 combines with J gene TRBJ1-1; maybe TRBD1 (5 bases). Trimming cost V 6 bases and J 2 bases, with 13 bases left between them. The CDR3 loop spans 14 amino acids. Per germline, CDR1 LGHNT and CDR2 FRNRAP.

The genes are TRBV6-1 and TRBJ1-5, with 8 bases identical to TRBD1. The germline CDR1 and CDR2 sequences are MNHNS and SASEGT. With V trimmed by 5 bases and J by 2 bases, 5 bases remained unmatched. CDR3 length: 15 residues. Here the CDR3 DNA reads TGTGCCAGCAGTTCGGACAGGGACCGCAATCAGCCCCAGCATTTT. Translating gives CASSSDRDRNQPQHF.

V is TRBV19 and J is TRBJ1-2; D uncertain. The germline CDR1 and CDR2 sequences are LNHDA and SQIVND (reference sequence). This CDR3 has 14 residues. V lost 0 bases, J lost 5 bases, and 10 bases lay in between. CDR3 DNA sequence: TGTGCCAGTAGTATAGAACACACGTCTTATGGCTACACCTTC. Its protein is CASSIEHTSYGYTF.

V gene TRBV27 combines with J gene TRBJ2-7; 13 bases fit TRBD2. The CDR3 totals 18 residues. CDR1 MNHEY and CDR2 SMNVEV come from the germline V gene (reference sequence). The J segment lost 3 bases and the V segment lost 5 bases, leaving 13 bases of the junction unmatched. The CDR3, as DNA: TGTGCCAGCAGTGTCGTTTCGACTAGCGGGGGGCCGATCTACGAGCAGTACTTC. This gives the protein CASSVVSTSGGPIYEQYF.

V usage is TRBV5-4 and J usage is TRBJ2-7; possibly TRBD2 for D (7 bases). Germline CDR1 SGHNT, CDR2 YYREEE (reference sequence). The CDR3 contains 15 residues. Trimming shortened V by 4 bases and J by 6 bases, and 20 bases separated the two germline ends. The CDR3 region has the DNA TGTGCCAGCAGCCGGGGGGCAGGGGAGAACACCGAGCAGTACTTC. Residues: CASSRGAGENTEQYF.

The chain is built from TRBV27 and TRBJ1-5, with D maybe TRBD1 (6 bases). This CDR3 is 18 amino acids long. V dropped 4 bases and J dropped 2 bases, with 21 bases sitting between them. Germline lookup yields CDR1 MNHEY and CDR2 SMNVEV (reference sequence). This CDR3 is CASSSFSTGNVGNQPQHF. As DNA, the CDR3 is TGTGCCAGCAGTTCCTTCTCCACAGGGAATGTGGGCAATCAGCCCCAGCATTTT.

The chain recombines TRBV14 with TRBJ2-2; weak D call: TRBD1 (5 bases). The CDR3 contains 15 residues. Looked up from germline, CDR1 is SGHDN and CDR2 is FVKESK. V dropped 2 bases and J dropped 2 bases, with 9 bases sitting between them. The CDR3 nucleotides read TGTGCCAGCAGCCAACGCCAGGGTAACACCGGGGAGCTGTTTTTT. It is translated as CASSQRQGNTGELFF.

The chain combines TRBV7-2 with TRBJ2-4; TRBD1 matches 8 bases. Germline V gene sequence: CDR1 SGHTA, CDR2 FQGNSA. V lost 4 bases and J lost 9; bases outside the gene matches: 8. CDR3 length: 14 amino acids. The CDR3 protein is CASSSTDRGGIQYF. The CDR3 DNA is TGTGCCAGCAGCTCCACAGACAGGGGAGGCATTCAGTACTTC.

This CDR3 is CSGQSGNWDGELFF. The DNA for the CDR3 is TGCAGCGGGCAAAGCGGAAACTGGGACGGGGAGCTGTTTTTT. This chain uses TRBV29-1 with TRBJ2-2; possible D gene TRBD2, 5 bases. The CDR3 is 14 amino acids. The germline V and J ends were trimmed by 7 bases and 7 bases, with 19 bases remaining between them. CDR1 and CDR2 from the germline V gene are SQVTM and ANQGSEA.

V and J are TRBV10-1 and TRBJ2-1; 10 nucleotides match TRBD2. The germline gives CDR1 WNHNN, CDR2 SYGVQD (reference sequence). V dropped 9 bases and J dropped 8; count of bases not matched to a gene: 10. CDR3 size: 14 residues. Written as DNA, the CDR3 is TGCGCCAGGAATTTAGCGGGAGGCCCCGATGAGCAGTTCTTC. This codes for CARNLAGGPDEQFF.

The chain is built from TRBV18 and TRBJ2-3, with no clear D. The CDR3 sequence is 14 residues long. V lost 2 bases to trimming and J lost 0 bases, with 6 bases between them. CDR1 and CDR2 from the germline V gene are KGHSH and LQKENI. CDR3 in DNA: TGTGCCAGCTCACCATCACAGAGCACAGATACGCAGTATTTT. Protein product: CASSPSQSTDTQYF.

This clone was found a few times. V usage is TRBV7-2 and J usage is TRBJ2-2, with 9 bases fitting TRBD1. There are 17 residues in the CDR3. V was clipped by 5 bases and J by 1 base; unmatched bases: 8. Germline V gene sequence: CDR1 SGHTA, CDR2 FQGNSA. The CDR3 spells CASSALTGGWNTGELFF. The CDR3 nucleotides read TGTGCCAGCAGCGCGCTGACAGGGGGGTGGAACACCGGGGAGCTGTTTTTT.

The chain carries TRBV7-2 and TRBJ2-1; D is ambiguous. The CDR3 covers 16 residues. V was shortened by 0 bases and J by 2 bases, with 11 bases between the two germline ends. Germline V gives CDR1 SGHTA, CDR2 FQGNSA. Written as DNA, the CDR3 is TGTGCCAGCAGCTTAGCGGCAGCAGGCGCCTACAATGAGCAGTTCTTC. Translating gives CASSLAAAGAYNEQFF.

This clone was counted a single time. The rearrangement uses TRBV5-6 and TRBJ2-7; 14 nucleotides align to TRBD2. With V trimmed by 4 bases and J by 5 bases, 5 bases remained unmatched. Germline CDR1 is SGHDT and CDR2 is YYEEEE. The CDR3 extends over 15 amino acids. This CDR3 is CASSRGTSGSHEQYF. CDR3 coding DNA: TGTGCCAGCAGCCGAGGGACTAGCGGGAGTCACGAGCAGTACTTC.

The chain recombines TRBV29-1 with TRBJ1-1; D ambiguous. Trimming removed 2 bases from V and 11 bases from J, with 18 bases in between. Per germline, CDR1 SQVTM and CDR2 ANQGSEA. CDR3 length equals 13 residues. The CDR3 DNA sequence: TGCAGCGTTGAAACGAGGGAGGCGTCGGCGGCTTTCTTT. It is translated as CSVETREASAAFF. Supplemented by reference TRBV29-1 and TRBJ1-1, the full variable domain reads SAVISQKPSRDICQRGTSLTIQCQVDSQVTMMFWYRQQPGQSLTLIATANQGSEATYESGFVIDKFPISRPNLTFSTLTVSNMSPEDSSIYLCSVETREASAAFFGQGTRLTVV.

V usage is TRBV6-6 and J usage is TRBJ2-5, with TRBD1 identical over 9 bases. Trimming cost V 6 bases and J 5 bases; bases outside gene matches: 7. CDR3 length equals 14 residues. Germline V gives CDR1 MNHNY, CDR2 SVGAGI (reference sequence). The CDR3 loop is CASRPGTGRETQYF. CDR3 coding DNA: TGTGCCAGCAGACCCGGGACAGGGAGGGAGACCCAGTACTTC.

The chain recombines TRBV19 with TRBJ1-1; D remains unclear. Deletions cut 2 bases from V and 1 base from J, with 11 bases between. The CDR3 covers 15 residues. Germline V gene data show CDR1 as LNHDA and CDR2 as SQIVND (reference sequence). The CDR3 DNA follows: TGTGCCAGTAGTATAAGTGCACAGTCGAACACTGAAGCTTTCTTT. Amino acids: CASSISAQSNTEAFF.